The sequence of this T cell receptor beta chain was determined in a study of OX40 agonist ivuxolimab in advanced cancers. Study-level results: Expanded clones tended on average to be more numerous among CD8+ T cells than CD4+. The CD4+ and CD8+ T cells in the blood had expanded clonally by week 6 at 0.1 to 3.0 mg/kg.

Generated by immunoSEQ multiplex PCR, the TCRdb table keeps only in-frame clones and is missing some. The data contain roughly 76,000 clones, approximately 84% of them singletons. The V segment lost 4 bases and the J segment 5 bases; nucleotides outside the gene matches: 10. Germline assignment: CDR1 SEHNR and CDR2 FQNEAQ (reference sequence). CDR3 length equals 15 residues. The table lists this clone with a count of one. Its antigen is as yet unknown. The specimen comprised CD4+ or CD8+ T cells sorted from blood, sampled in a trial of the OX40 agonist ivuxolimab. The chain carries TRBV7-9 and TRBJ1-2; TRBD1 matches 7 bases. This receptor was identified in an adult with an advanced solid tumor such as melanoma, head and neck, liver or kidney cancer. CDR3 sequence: CASSSSDREGYGYTF. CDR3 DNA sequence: TGTGCCAGCAGCTCCTCCGACAGGGAAGGGTATGGCTACACCTTC.